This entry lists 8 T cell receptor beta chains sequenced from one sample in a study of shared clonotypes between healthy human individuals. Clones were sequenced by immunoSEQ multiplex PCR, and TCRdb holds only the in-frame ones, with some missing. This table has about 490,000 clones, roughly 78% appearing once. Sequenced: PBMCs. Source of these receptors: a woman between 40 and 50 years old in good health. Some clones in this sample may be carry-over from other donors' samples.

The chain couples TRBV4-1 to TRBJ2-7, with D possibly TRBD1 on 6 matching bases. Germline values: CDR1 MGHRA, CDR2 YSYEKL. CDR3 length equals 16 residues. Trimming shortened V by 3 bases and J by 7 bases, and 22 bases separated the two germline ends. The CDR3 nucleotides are TGCGCCAGCAGCCATGGTATCCGGGACACGACTGGGGAGCAGTACTTC. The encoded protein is CASSHGIRDTTGEQYF.

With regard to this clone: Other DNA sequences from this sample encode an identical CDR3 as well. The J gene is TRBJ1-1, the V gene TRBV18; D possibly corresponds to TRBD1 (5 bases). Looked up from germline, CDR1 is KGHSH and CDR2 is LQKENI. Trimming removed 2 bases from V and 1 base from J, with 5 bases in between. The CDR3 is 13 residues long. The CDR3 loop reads CASSPGGNTEAFF. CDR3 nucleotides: TGTGCCAGCTCACCAGGGGGGAACACTGAAGCTTTCTTT.

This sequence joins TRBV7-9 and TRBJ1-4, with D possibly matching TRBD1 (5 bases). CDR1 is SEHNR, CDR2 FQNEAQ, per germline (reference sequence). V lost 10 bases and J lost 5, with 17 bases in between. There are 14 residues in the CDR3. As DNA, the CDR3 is TGTGCCACCTCATGGGTCCGGGGCAATGAAAAACTGTTTTTT. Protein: CATSWVRGNEKLFF. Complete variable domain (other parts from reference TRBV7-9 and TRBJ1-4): DTGVSQNPRHKITKRGQNVTFRCDPISEHNRLYWYRQTLGQGPEFLTYFQNEAQLEKSRLLSDRFSAERPKGSFSTLEIQRTEQGDSAMYLCATSWVRGNEKLFFGSGTQLSVL.

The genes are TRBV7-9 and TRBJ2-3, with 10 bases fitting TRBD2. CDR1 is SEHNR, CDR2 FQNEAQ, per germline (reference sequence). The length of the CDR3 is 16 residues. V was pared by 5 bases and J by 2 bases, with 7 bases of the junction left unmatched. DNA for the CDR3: TGTGCCAGCAGCCCCGCCGGGACTAGCGCCACAGATACGCAGTATTTT. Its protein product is CASSPAGTSATDTQYF.

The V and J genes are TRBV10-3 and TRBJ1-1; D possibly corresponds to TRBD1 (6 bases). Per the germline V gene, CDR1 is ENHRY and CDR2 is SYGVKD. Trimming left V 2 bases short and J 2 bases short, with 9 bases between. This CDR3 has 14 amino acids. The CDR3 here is CAISEVDSNTEAFF. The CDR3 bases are TGTGCCATCAGTGAGGTGGACAGTAACACTGAAGCTTTCTTT.

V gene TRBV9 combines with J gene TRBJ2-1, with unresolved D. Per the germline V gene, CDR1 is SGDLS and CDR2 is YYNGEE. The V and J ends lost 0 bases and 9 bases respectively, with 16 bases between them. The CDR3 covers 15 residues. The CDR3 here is CASSVARTPFGEQFF. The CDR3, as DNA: TGTGCCAGCAGCGTAGCTCGGACGCCCTTCGGTGAGCAGTTCTTC.

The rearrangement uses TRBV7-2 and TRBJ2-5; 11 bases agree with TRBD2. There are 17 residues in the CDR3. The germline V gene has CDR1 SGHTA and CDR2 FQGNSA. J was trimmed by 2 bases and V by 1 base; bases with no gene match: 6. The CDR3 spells CASSLGLAGSLQETQYF. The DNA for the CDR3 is TGTGCCAGCAGCTTAGGACTAGCGGGAAGTTTACAAGAGACCCAGTACTTC.

For the CDR3, the DNA is TGTGCCAGCAGGACCCCCCGACAGGGCACTGAAGCTTTCTTT. Protein sequence: CASRTPRQGTEAFF. The chain joins TRBV6-5 to TRBJ1-1; 7 positions agree with TRBD1. Trimming took 6 bases from V and 4 from J; bases not matched to a gene: 8. The length of the CDR3 is 14 residues. CDR1 MNHEY and CDR2 SVGAGI come from the germline V gene.